A single T cell receptor (beta chain) is shown here with its context. Its antigen is not identified. Through Arm-PCR of CDR3 regions and iRepertoire HTBI primers, TCR beta libraries were built. MiXCR was run by TCRdb on the multiplex PCR reads, yielding one entry per CDR3 protein. The sample holds 400,000 or so distinct CDR3 sequences, 20% to 25% seen once. The source of the sample is a study of regulatory T cells in long-lasting Graves disease. Overall study results and limits: TCR diversity was lower in persistent Graves' patients than in newly diagnosed ones.

The time point denotes: persistent/refractory GD, antithyroid drugs over 5 years with positive TRAb. PBMC-extracted RNA yielded the TCR library. Per the germline V gene, CDR1 is DFQATT and CDR2 is SNEGSKA (reference sequence). The CDR3 length is 14 residues. Trimming pared 0 bases from V and 4 bases from J, leaving 13 bases between. This chain joins TRBV20-1 and TRBJ2-7, with D possibly TRBD2 on 5 matching bases. Sequenced material: peripheral blood mononuclear cells (PBMCs), taken when the disease was refractory, from a patient treated with antithyroid drugs. This clonotype originated in a female donor with Graves disease. The CDR3 spells CSARDGLAVYEQYF. The CDR3, as DNA: TGCAGTGCTAGAGATGGGCTAGCTGTGTACGAGCAGTACTTC.